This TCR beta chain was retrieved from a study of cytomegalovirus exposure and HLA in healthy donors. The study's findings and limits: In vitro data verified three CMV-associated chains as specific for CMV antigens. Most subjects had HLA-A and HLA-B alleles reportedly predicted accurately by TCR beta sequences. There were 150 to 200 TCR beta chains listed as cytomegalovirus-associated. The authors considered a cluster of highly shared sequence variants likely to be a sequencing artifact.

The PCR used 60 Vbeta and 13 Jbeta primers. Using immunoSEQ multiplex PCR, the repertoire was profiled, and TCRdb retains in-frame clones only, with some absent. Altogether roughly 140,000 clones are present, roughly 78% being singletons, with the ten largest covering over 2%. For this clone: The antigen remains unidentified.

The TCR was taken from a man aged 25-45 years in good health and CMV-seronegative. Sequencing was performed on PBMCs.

CDR3: CASSPIDRDYQPQHF. For the CDR3, the DNA is TGTGCCAGTAGCCCTATAGACAGGGACTATCAGCCCCAGCATTTT. The rearrangement uses TRBV19 and TRBJ1-5; 7 bases map to TRBD1. V dropped 6 bases and J dropped 5; count of bases not matched to a gene: 10. This CDR3 is built from 15 residues. Germline CDR1 LNHDA, CDR2 SQIVND (reference sequence).